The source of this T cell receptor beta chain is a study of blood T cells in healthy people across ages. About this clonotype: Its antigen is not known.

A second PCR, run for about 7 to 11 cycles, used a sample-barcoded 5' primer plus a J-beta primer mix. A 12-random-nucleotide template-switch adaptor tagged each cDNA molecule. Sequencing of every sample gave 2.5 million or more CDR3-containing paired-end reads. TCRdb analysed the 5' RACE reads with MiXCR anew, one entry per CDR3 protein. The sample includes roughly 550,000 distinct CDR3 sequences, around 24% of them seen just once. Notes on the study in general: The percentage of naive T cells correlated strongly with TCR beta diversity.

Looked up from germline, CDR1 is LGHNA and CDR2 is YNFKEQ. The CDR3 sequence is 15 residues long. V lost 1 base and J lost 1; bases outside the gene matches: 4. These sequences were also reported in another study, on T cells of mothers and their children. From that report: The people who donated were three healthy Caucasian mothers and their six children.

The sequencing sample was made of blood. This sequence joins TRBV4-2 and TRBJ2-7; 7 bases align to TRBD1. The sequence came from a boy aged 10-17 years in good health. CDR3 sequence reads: CASSQVWDSSYEQYF. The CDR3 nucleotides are TGTGCCAGCAGCCAAGTGTGGGACAGTTCCTACGAGCAGTACTTC.